What follows are 9 T cell receptor beta chains derived from one specimen sequenced in a study of blood T cell repertoires in COVID-19. Generated by immunoSEQ multiplex PCR, the TCRdb table keeps only in-frame clones and is missing some. The sample comprises about 140,000 clones, approximately 90% of which are singletons, and about 1.6% rests with the top ten. The sequenced material came from peripheral blood. These receptors were collected from a human donor in a cohort sampled during active COVID-19.

The chain links TRBV19 to TRBJ2-7; 12 bases match TRBD2. Germline values: CDR1 LNHDA, CDR2 SQIVND (reference sequence). The CDR3 spans 14 residues. J was trimmed by 5 bases and V by 6 bases; bases with no gene match: 5. CDR3 protein: CASSTGLAGNEQYF. CDR3 bases: TGTGCCAGTAGCACGGGACTAGCGGGTAACGAGCAGTACTTC.

This chain links TRBV10-3 with TRBJ1-2; no reliable D call. CDR3 size: 14 residues. Trimming pared 3 bases from V and 4 bases from J, leaving 12 bases between. Germline V gene data show CDR1 as ENHRY and CDR2 as SYGVKD. The CDR3 loop is CAISDGREVYGYTF. The DNA of the CDR3 is TGTGCCATCAGTGATGGGAGGGAGGTCTATGGCTACACCTTC.

The J gene is TRBJ2-5, the V gene TRBV11-2; D may be TRBD2 (7 bases). This CDR3 has 16 residues. Trimming left V 5 bases short and J 5 bases short, with 21 bases between. CDR1 is SGHAT and CDR2 is FQNNGV in the germline V gene. In nucleotides, the CDR3 is TGTGCCAGCAGCGTAAAAAGGGGGGGCGCAGGGGAGACCCAGTACTTC. This sequence encodes CASSVKRGGAGETQYF.

The chain uses TRBV27 and TRBJ2-7; 8 bases are shared with TRBD1. Trimming at V came to 4 bases and at J to 0 bases, leaving 8 bases not matched to a gene. This CDR3 spans 16 amino acids. The V gene's germline CDR1 is MNHEY and CDR2 SMNVEV (reference sequence). For the CDR3, the DNA is TGTGCCAGCAGTTCCGACAGGGGTGGGAGCTCCTACGAGCAGTACTTC. It specifies CASSSDRGGSSYEQYF.

This chain connects TRBV20-1 to TRBJ2-7; the match to TRBD2 covers 8 bases. The CDR3 runs 14 residues. Germline values: CDR1 DFQATT, CDR2 SNEGSKA (reference sequence). With 6 bases clipped from V and 0 bases from J, the junction kept 7 bases outside the gene matches. The DNA of the CDR3 is TGCAGTGCGAGTAGCGGGGAGGGCTCCTACGAGCAGTACTTC. Protein product: CSASSGEGSYEQYF.

The count of this clone is one. The V call is TRBV3-1 (or the pseudogene TRBV3-2), the J call TRBJ1-2; 10 positions agree with TRBD1. Trimming cost V 6 bases and J 4 bases; bases outside gene matches: 5. The germline V gene encodes CDR1 LGHDT and CDR2 YNNKEL (reference sequence). CDR3 length equals 14 residues. The DNA of the CDR3 is TGTGCCAGCAGAACCGGGACAGGGGTCTATGGCTACACCTTC. Residues: CASRTGTGVYGYTF.

V and J are TRBV11-3 and TRBJ2-3; TRBD2 matches 7 bases. This CDR3 has 15 residues. The junction had 6 bases not matched to a gene; V was cut back by 6 bases and J by 0 bases. Per the germline V gene, CDR1 is SGHNT and CDR2 is YENEEA. The CDR3 DNA reads TGTGCCAGCAGTCCTAGCGGATACAGCACAGATACGCAGTATTTT. Encoded protein: CASSPSGYSTDTQYF.

This CDR3 reads CASSLDRASYNSPLHF. The CDR3 region has the DNA TGTGCCAGCAGCCTGGACAGGGCTTCCTATAATTCACCCCTCCACTTT. The chain uses TRBV7-8 and TRBJ1-6, with 8 bases identical to TRBD1. The germline gives CDR1 SGHVS, CDR2 FQNEAQ. J gave up 1 base and V 5 bases, and 4 bases lay outside the gene matches. The CDR3 extends over 16 amino acids.

This CDR3 is CASGNPGTHNQPQHF. CDR3 in DNA: TGTGCTAGTGGCAATCCCGGGACACACAATCAGCCCCAGCATTTT. The rearrangement joins TRBV12-5 to TRBJ1-5; a weak D match, TRBD1 (6 bases). The CDR3 totals 15 residues. Per germline, CDR1 LGHNT and CDR2 FRNRAP. Deletions cut 6 bases from V and 3 bases from J, with 15 bases between.